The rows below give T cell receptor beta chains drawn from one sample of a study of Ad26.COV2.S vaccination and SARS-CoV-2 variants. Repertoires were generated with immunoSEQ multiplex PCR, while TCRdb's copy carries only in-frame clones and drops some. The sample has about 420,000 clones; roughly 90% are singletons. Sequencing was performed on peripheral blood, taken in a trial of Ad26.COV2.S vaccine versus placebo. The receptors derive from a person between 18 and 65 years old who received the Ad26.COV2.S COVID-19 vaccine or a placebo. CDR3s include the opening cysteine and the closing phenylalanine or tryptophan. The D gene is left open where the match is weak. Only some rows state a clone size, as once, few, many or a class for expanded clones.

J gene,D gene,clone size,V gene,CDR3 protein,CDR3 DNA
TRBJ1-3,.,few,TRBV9,CASSPEWAVDTIYF,TGTGCCAGCAGCCCGGAGTGGGCCGTAGACACCATATATTTT
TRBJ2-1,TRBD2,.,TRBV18,CASSEIAGSNYNEQFF,TGTGCCAGCTCGGAAATAGCGGGTAGCAATTACAATGAGCAGTTCTTC
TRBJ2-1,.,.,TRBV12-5,CASGLDPGEQFF,TGTGCTAGTGGTTTGGACCCGGGGGAGCAGTTCTTC
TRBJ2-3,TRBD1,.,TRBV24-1,CATSDAFGQGPVDTQYF,TGTGCCACCAGTGACGCCTTTGGACAGGGGCCGGTAGATACGCAGTATTTT
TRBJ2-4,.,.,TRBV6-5,CASRESVAKNIQYF,TGTGCCAGCAGGGAGTCCGTAGCCAAAAACATTCAGTACTTC
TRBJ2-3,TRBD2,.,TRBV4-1,CASSTRERGGTDTQYF,TGCGCCAGCAGTACACGTGAGCGGGGGGGGACAGATACGCAGTATTTT
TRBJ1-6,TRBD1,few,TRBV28,CASSLGQVVSPLHF,TGTGCCAGCAGTCTAGGACAGGTTGTTTCACCCCTCCACTTT
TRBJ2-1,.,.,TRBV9,CASSVDASNEQFF,TGTGCCAGCAGCGTAGATGCCAGCAATGAGCAGTTCTTC
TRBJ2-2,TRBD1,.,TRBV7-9,CASSSKGADTGELFF,TGTGCCAGCAGCTCCAAGGGGGCGGACACCGGGGAGCTGTTTTTT
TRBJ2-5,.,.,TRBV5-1,CASSPGRGRDQETQYF,TGCGCCAGCAGCCCTGGGAGGGGGCGCGACCAAGAGACCCAGTACTTC
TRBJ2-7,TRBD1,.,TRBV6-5,CASSYSTGPYEQYF,TGTGCCAGCAGTTACTCGACAGGGCCCTACGAGCAGTACTTC
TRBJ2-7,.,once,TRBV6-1,CASSEAGNEQYF,TGTGCCAGCAGTGAAGCTGGGAACGAGCAGTACTTC
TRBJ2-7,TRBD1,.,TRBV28,CASSLYRDSTYEQYF,TGTGCCAGCAGTTTATACAGGGACAGCACCTACGAGCAGTACTTC
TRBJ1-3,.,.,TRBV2,CASSRGSSGNTIYF,TGTGCCAGCTCCCGAGGGAGCTCTGGAAACACCATATATTTT
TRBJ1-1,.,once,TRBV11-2,CASSLGVREGTEAFF,TGTGCCAGCAGCTTAGGTGTCAGGGAGGGGACTGAAGCTTTCTTT